Listed here are 28 T cell receptor beta chains from one sample, sequenced in a study of technical replicates of blood from several donors. Only in-frame clones appear in the TCRdb table, and some are missing; sequencing was by immunoSEQ multiplex PCR. Of tens of thousands of clones in the sample, about 95% are singletons; the top ten hold 0.25%. The sample taken for sequencing was T cells isolated from PBMCs. The receptors stem from a human donor in good health.

The CDR3 protein is CATEGWKDATGRRQTEAFF. The DNA for the CDR3 is TGTGCCACCGAGGGTTGGAAAGACGCGACAGGGAGAAGACAGACTGAAGCTTTCTTT. The chain is built from TRBV5-6 and TRBJ1-1; 7 nucleotides align to TRBD1. Losses at the gene ends were 9 bases for V and 5 bases for J; bases not matched to a gene: 28. The germline V gene has CDR1 SGHDT and CDR2 YYEEEE. The CDR3 consists of 19 residues.

The chain combines TRBV10-1 with TRBJ2-5; TRBD2 matches 10 bases. Trimming removed 6 bases from V and 3 bases from J; junction bases left unmatched: 7. The CDR3 runs 15 residues. Germline lookup yields CDR1 WNHNN and CDR2 SYGVQD (reference sequence). CDR3 residues: CASSAGGLAEETQYF. Written as DNA, the CDR3 is TGCGCCAGCAGCGCTGGTGGACTAGCGGAAGAGACCCAGTACTTC.

The V gene is TRBV7-9, the J gene TRBJ1-4, with 8 positions matching TRBD1. V dropped 1 base and J dropped 7; count of bases not matched to a gene: 2. In germline, CDR1 is SEHNR, CDR2 FQNEAQ (reference sequence). The CDR3 has 14 amino acids. The CDR3 sequence is CASSLGQGIEKLFF. As DNA, the CDR3 is TGTGCCAGCAGCTTAGGACAGGGGATTGAAAAACTGTTTTTT.

The chain joins TRBV11-2 to TRBJ2-7; maybe TRBD2 (6 bases). The germline V and J ends were trimmed by 5 bases and 0 bases, with 17 bases remaining between them. Germline CDR1 and CDR2: SGHAT and FQNNGV. The CDR3 loop spans 16 amino acids. The CDR3 DNA reads as TGTGCCAGCAGCCCCAAGATGAGCGGGCCCTCCTACGAGCAGTACTTC. This translates into CASSPKMSGPSYEQYF.

This rearrangement joins TRBV6-1 to TRBJ2-1, with 8 bases identical to TRBD1. Germline trimming cut 2 bases from V and 8 bases from J; bases unmatched to any gene: 17. CDR1 and CDR2 (germline): MNHNS, SASEGT. This CDR3 is built from 18 residues. The CDR3 nucleotides are TGTGCCAGCAGTGAAAGAGGGAGGACAGGGAAAGGCGTTGATGAGCAGTTCTTC. Translation: CASSERGRTGKGVDEQFF.

This chain connects TRBV6-6 to TRBJ2-3; D unresolved. CDR3 length: 13 residues. The germline V and J ends were trimmed by 1 base and 6 bases, with 8 bases remaining between them. From germline, CDR1 is MNHNY and CDR2 SVGAGI (reference sequence). The CDR3 is CASSYYKSDTQYF. CDR3 bases: TGTGCCAGCAGTTACTACAAGTCTGATACGCAGTATTTT.

The V gene is TRBV27, the J gene TRBJ2-5; D may be TRBD2 (6 bases). This CDR3 is built from 16 residues. The germline CDR1 and CDR2 sequences are MNHEY and SMNVEV (reference sequence). Trimming removed 3 bases from V and 2 bases from J, with 16 bases in between. The CDR3 bases are TGTGCCAGCAGTTTGTTAAGTGGGGCGGGACAAGAGACCCAGTACTTC. Translated: CASSLLSGAGQETQYF.

This rearrangement joins TRBV18 to TRBJ1-5, with TRBD1 matching over 7 bases. The V gene's germline CDR1 is KGHSH and CDR2 LQKENI. V trimming: 5 bases; J trimming: 5 bases; junction bases outside the gene matches: 6. The CDR3 extends over 14 amino acids. The CDR3, as DNA: TGTGCCAGCTCATTCGACAGGGAGTATCAGCCCCAGCATTTT. This encodes CASSFDREYQPQHF.

The chain joins TRBV4-1 to TRBJ2-2, with 8 nucleotides matching TRBD1. Trimming removed 1 base from V and 5 bases from J; junction bases left unmatched: 9. The V gene's germline CDR1 is MGHRA and CDR2 YSYEKL. The CDR3 extends over 17 amino acids. Here the CDR3 DNA reads TGCGCCAGCAGCCAAGTTACAGGGGGTTGGCAAACCGGGGAGCTGTTTTTT. Translated, it gives CASSQVTGGWQTGELFF.

This clone has a single count. This rearrangement joins TRBV11-3 to TRBJ2-5; 9 bases agree with TRBD2. In germline, CDR1 is SGHNT, CDR2 YENEEA. J was trimmed by 0 bases and V by 5 bases; bases with no gene match: 16. The CDR3 has 19 residues. Here the CDR3 reads CASSLLQGSGGLYQETQYF. CDR3 coding DNA: TGTGCCAGCAGCCTCCTACAGGGGAGCGGGGGGCTGTACCAAGAGACCCAGTACTTC.

Here the CDR3 reads CSVEGLAGLYEQYF. In DNA, the CDR3 is TGCAGCGTTGAAGGACTAGCGGGCCTCTACGAGCAGTACTTC. V and J are TRBV29-1 and TRBJ2-7; 10 bases line up with TRBD2. Trimming at V came to 1 base and at J to 3 bases, leaving 3 bases not matched to a gene. The germline gives CDR1 SQVTM, CDR2 ANQGSEA. This CDR3 comprises 14 residues.

J is TRBJ1-2 and V is TRBV7-9; TRBD1 agrees at 7 bases. Germline V gene lookup returns CDR1 SEHNR and CDR2 FQNEAQ (reference sequence). V lost 7 bases and J lost 0; bases outside the gene matches: 8. The CDR3 runs to 15 residues. CDR3 in DNA: TGTGCCAGCAACCCGTGGGACAGCACTAACTATGGCTACACCTTC. Protein: CASNPWDSTNYGYTF.

The chain is built from TRBV19 and TRBJ1-2; D is unresolved. The V gene lost 2 bases and the J gene lost 4 bases, with 11 bases spanning the gap. Germline lookup yields CDR1 LNHDA and CDR2 SQIVND (reference sequence). The CDR3 has 14 amino acids. In nucleotides, the CDR3 is TGTGCCAGTAGTATATCGGAGGCGTCCTATGGCTACACCTTC. Translated: CASSISEASYGYTF.

The chain has TRBV7-8 and TRBJ1-2; TRBD1 matches at 9 bases. This CDR3 is built from 15 residues. The V gene's germline CDR1 is SGHVS and CDR2 FQNEAQ. V gave up 5 bases and J gave up 6 bases; unmatched junction bases: 10. CDR3: CASSENRGRSDGYTF. Here the CDR3 DNA reads TGTGCCAGCAGCGAGAACAGGGGGCGTTCTGATGGCTACACCTTC.

The chain couples TRBV7-6 to TRBJ2-2; TRBD2 agrees at 8 bases. The CDR3 sequence is 17 residues long. J was trimmed by 6 bases and V by 2 bases; bases with no gene match: 11. In germline, CDR1 is SGHVS, CDR2 FNYEAQ. In DNA form, the CDR3 reads TGTGCCAGCAGCTTATATATGGAGCGGGGGTTTGCCGGGGAGCTGTTTTTT. Translating it yields CASSLYMERGFAGELFF.

This clone was detected a few times. The rearrangement joins TRBV30 to TRBJ2-2, with a weak D call TRBD1 (6 bases). V was pared by 1 base and J by 2 bases, with 11 bases between. CDR3 length equals 15 residues. Per germline, CDR1 GTSNPN and CDR2 SVGIG (reference sequence). CDR3 in amino acids: CAWSALGANTGELFF. CDR3 nucleotides: TGTGCCTGGAGTGCCCTGGGGGCTAACACCGGGGAGCTGTTTTTT.

The chain has TRBV6-5 and TRBJ2-5; 7 nucleotides line up with TRBD2. Trimming took 2 bases from V and 2 from J; bases not matched to a gene: 8. The CDR3 has 16 amino acids. Germline CDR1 reads MNHEY; CDR2 reads SVGAGI. This chain's CDR3 is CASSYGVGGTQETQYF. CDR3 in DNA: TGTGCCAGCAGTTACGGTGTGGGGGGGACTCAAGAGACCCAGTACTTC.

V usage is TRBV15 and J usage is TRBJ2-1; 15 bases are a match to TRBD2. V shed 4 bases, J shed 5 bases, and the junction held 9 bases outside the gene matches. The CDR3 extends over 18 amino acids. CDR1 LNHNV and CDR2 YYDKDF come from the germline V gene (reference sequence). The CDR3 sequence: CATSTGLAGGPYHNEQFF. The DNA of the CDR3 is TGTGCCACCAGCACAGGACTAGCGGGAGGGCCATACCACAATGAGCAGTTCTTC.

The rearrangement joins TRBV21-1 to TRBJ2-1; the table calls TRBD2, which could not be checked here. TRBV21-1 is classified as a pseudogene. The CDR3 runs 15 residues. CDR3 loop: CASSGRTSGDNEQFF. In nucleotides, the CDR3 is TGTGCCAGCAGCGGACGGACTAGCGGCGACAATGAGCAGTTCTTC.

DNA of the CDR3: TGTGCCAGCAGCCATCCGCCCGGGACAGGGTACTACGAGCAGTACTTC. As protein: CASSHPPGTGYYEQYF. The genes are TRBV14 and TRBJ2-7, with 9 bases identical to TRBD1. Germline CDR1 SGHDN, CDR2 FVKESK. There are 16 residues in the CDR3. Trimming removed 3 bases from V and 3 bases from J; junction bases left unmatched: 9.

This chain uses TRBV28 with TRBJ2-3, with 11 bases identical to TRBD2. The CDR3 contains 18 residues. The V gene's germline CDR1 is MDHEN and CDR2 SYDVKM. Trimming at V came to 7 bases and at J to 2 bases, leaving 14 bases not matched to a gene. CDR3 in DNA: TGTGCCAGCACCCTCATAGGTGGGACTAGCGGTACCACAGATACGCAGTATTTT. As protein: CASTLIGGTSGTTDTQYF.

The J gene is TRBJ2-1, the V gene TRBV6-5; 10 nucleotides line up with TRBD1. V lost 4 bases, J lost 3 bases, and 6 bases stayed unmatched. CDR1 and CDR2 (germline): MNHEY, SVGAGI. CDR3 size: 16 residues. CDR3 sequence: CASSSPGQGYYNEQFF. The CDR3 DNA reads TGTGCCAGCAGTTCCCCGGGACAGGGGTACTACAATGAGCAGTTCTTC.

The chain uses TRBV4-2 and TRBJ2-7, with D perhaps TRBD1 (6 bases). Between the trimmed V and J ends, which lost 4 bases and 12 bases, there was a span of 13 bases. The CDR3 totals 11 residues. Germline-derived CDR1 and CDR2 are LGHNA and YNFKEQ. CDR3 nucleotide sequence: TGTGCCAGCAGCCGCACAGGACAGACGTACTTC. Its translation is CASSRTGQTYF.

The rearrangement joins TRBV30 to TRBJ2-7; possibly TRBD1 for D (6 bases). The CDR3 totals 14 residues. The V and J ends lost 7 bases and 3 bases respectively, with 19 bases between them. The germline gives CDR1 GTSNPN, CDR2 SVGIG (reference sequence). The CDR3: CASTEQGPLYEQYF. CDR3 nucleotides: TGTGCCTCCACCGAGCAGGGGCCCCTCTACGAGCAGTACTTC.

The chain links TRBV6-5 to TRBJ1-2, with a weak D call TRBD1 (5 bases). Germline V gives CDR1 MNHEY, CDR2 SVGAGI. The CDR3 covers 16 residues. With 0 bases removed from V and 7 bases from J, the gap between germline ends came to 18 bases. The CDR3, as DNA: TGTGCCAGCAGTTACTCGGTGTCGGCAGGGATGAGTGGCTACACCTTC. Residues: CASSYSVSAGMSGYTF.

In this sample, this clone turned up a few times. V is TRBV6-5 and J is TRBJ1-1; TRBD1 matches 9 bases. The CDR3 extends over 14 amino acids. Germline V gene data show CDR1 as MNHEY and CDR2 as SVGAGI. J lost 1 base, V lost 6 bases, and 3 bases had no gene match. The CDR3 reads CASSQTGGNTEAFF. As DNA, the CDR3 is TGTGCCAGCAGCCAGACAGGGGGGAACACTGAAGCTTTCTTT.

The V and J genes are TRBV27 and TRBJ2-1, with 8 bases that match TRBD2. Germline trimming cut 5 bases from V and 3 bases from J; bases unmatched to any gene: 6. Germline values: CDR1 MNHEY, CDR2 SMNVEV (reference sequence). The CDR3 has 15 residues. CDR3 in DNA: TGTGCCAGCAGTCTAGCGGGTCCTCTCTACAATGAGCAGTTCTTC. This codes for CASSLAGPLYNEQFF.

The CDR3, as DNA: TGCGCCAGCAGCCAAACGTTCCATAGACTAGCGGCAGATACGCAGTATTTT. It yields the protein CASSQTFHRLAADTQYF. The J gene is TRBJ2-3, the V gene TRBV4-1, with 9 positions matching TRBD2. V trimming: 2 bases; J trimming: 4 bases; junction bases outside the gene matches: 10. Germline V CDR1 and CDR2: MGHRA, YSYEKL. The CDR3 extends over 17 amino acids.